The 17 T cell receptor beta chains given below trace back to one sample, sequenced in a study of monozygotic twins with inflammatory bowel disease. TCRdb re-called the 5' RACE reads and gives one entry per CDR3 protein, without DNA. This sample's clone table lists around 450,000 distinct CDR3 sequences. The sequencing input was blood. The receptor source for this set is a human donor with ulcerative colitis or Crohn's disease, or a healthy co-twin of an affected twin (not recorded which).

The V gene is TRBV10-3, the J gene TRBJ2-1; the TCRdb call, TRBD1, lacks DNA for checking. CDR3 size: 12 residues. The V gene's germline CDR1 is ENHRY and CDR2 SYGVKD. This chain's CDR3 is CAISDRGNEQFF.

The chain combines TRBV20-1 with TRBJ2-3; TCRdb's D call of TRBD2 is untestable without DNA. From germline, CDR1 is DFQATT and CDR2 SNEGSKA (reference sequence). The CDR3 runs 14 residues. The CDR3 here is CSAPGLAGEDTQYF.

The chain couples TRBV12-3 or TRBV12-4 to TRBJ2-5. This CDR3 region has 15 residues. CDR3 protein: CASRGYGSFPETQYF.

V usage is TRBV20-1 and J usage is TRBJ1-6; TCRdb's D gene call, TRBD1, goes unchecked for lack of DNA. The germline CDR1 and CDR2 sequences are DFQATT and SNEGSKA (reference sequence). The length of the CDR3 is 13 residues. CDR3: CSASKGADSPLHF.

V usage is TRBV10-3 and J usage is TRBJ2-3; TCRdb proposes TRBD1, but this gene call is untestable without DNA. This CDR3 comprises 17 residues. Germline CDR1 and CDR2: ENHRY and SYGVKD. The CDR3 protein is CAISESRLSGATDTQYF.

This rearrangement joins TRBV27 to TRBJ1-2; TCRdb proposes TRBD1, but this gene call is untestable without DNA. The germline gives CDR1 MNHEY, CDR2 SMNVEV (reference sequence). The CDR3 runs to 15 residues. The CDR3 protein is CASSLRDRGGYGYTF.

The chain couples TRBV5-1 to TRBJ2-5; TCRdb's D gene call, TRBD2, goes unchecked for lack of DNA. The CDR3 consists of 15 residues. Germline V gene sequence: CDR1 SGHRS, CDR2 YFSETQ. The CDR3 region is CASSPSAGTEETQYF. The full variable domain, its missing parts supplied by reference TRBV5-1 and TRBJ2-5, is KAGVTQTPRYLIKTRGQQVTLSCSPISGHRSVSWYQQTPGQGLQFLFEYFSETQRNKGNFPGRFSGRQFSNSRSEMNVSTLELGDSALYLCASSPSAGTEETQYFGPGTRLLVL.

The J gene is TRBJ2-4, the V gene TRBV20-1; TCRdb's D gene call, TRBD2, goes unchecked for lack of DNA. Germline-derived CDR1 and CDR2 are DFQATT and SNEGSKA (reference sequence). This CDR3 is 19 amino acids long. The CDR3 loop reads CSASGSSGRGGYDKNIQYF.

This rearrangement joins TRBV19 to TRBJ2-7; TCRdb lists TRBD2, though no DNA is available to test this call. Germline CDR1 and CDR2: LNHDA and SQIVND (reference sequence). CDR3 length: 15 residues. The CDR3 sequence is CASSGGPEGPYEQYF.

The chain carries TRBV18 and TRBJ2-3; TCRdb lists TRBD1, though no DNA is available to test this call. This CDR3 spans 15 amino acids. Looked up from germline, CDR1 is KGHSH and CDR2 is LQKENI. This CDR3 is CASSPLSSSTDTQYF.

The genes are TRBV9 and TRBJ1-1; TCRdb designates TRBD1, a call that cannot be tested without DNA. The CDR3 is 15 amino acids. Per the germline V gene, CDR1 is SGDLS and CDR2 is YYNGEE. This CDR3 is CASSAHQGMGTEAFF.

The V call is TRBV5-4, the J call TRBJ2-7; TCRdb names TRBD2, which stays unverified in the absence of DNA. CDR3 length equals 14 residues. Germline V lookup: CDR1 SGHNT, CDR2 YYREEE (reference sequence). The CDR3 loop reads CASSEAGGLNEQYF. The whole variable domain, filled in from reference TRBV5-4 and TRBJ2-7, reads ETGVTQSPTHLIKTRGQQVTLRCSSQSGHNTVSWYQQALGQGPQFIFQYYREEENGRGNFPPRFSGLQFPNYSSELNVNALELDDSALYLCASSEAGGLNEQYFGPGTRLTVT.

The J gene is TRBJ1-1, the V gene TRBV4-3. The CDR3 covers 16 residues. Per germline, CDR1 LGHNA and CDR2 YSLEER. The CDR3 loop is CASSQHRGLANTEAFF.

The genes are TRBV29-1 and TRBJ2-3; without DNA, the TCRdb call of TRBD1 cannot be checked. Germline assignment: CDR1 SQVTM and CDR2 ANQGSEA. The CDR3 is made up of 15 amino acids. The CDR3 sequence is CSDRGGTGATDTQYF.

The J gene is TRBJ1-2, the V gene TRBV28; the D gene TCRdb calls, TRBD1, cannot be checked with no DNA. Germline loops: CDR1 MDHEN, CDR2 SYDVKM. The CDR3 runs 13 residues. This CDR3 reads CASNTGRVEGYTF.

CDR3 in amino acids: CASSLPASSYNSPLHF. This chain joins TRBV7-8 and TRBJ1-6. Per the germline V gene, CDR1 is SGHVS and CDR2 is FQNEAQ. The CDR3 is made up of 16 amino acids. Together with reference TRBV7-8 and TRBJ1-6, the CDR3 gives the full variable domain: GAGVSQSPRYKVAKRGQDVALRCDPISGHVSLFWYQQALGQGPEFLTYFQNEAQLDKSGLPSDRFFAERPEGSVSTLKIQRTQQEDSAVYLCASSLPASSYNSPLHFGNGTRLTVT.

The chain carries TRBV4-2 and TRBJ2-1; absent DNA, TCRdb's TRBD1 call cannot be checked. The CDR3 totals 14 residues. CDR1 is LGHNA, CDR2 YNFKEQ, per germline. CDR3 region: CASSQGGFWNEQFF.